The clone carrying this T cell receptor (beta chain) was counted a few times. Antigen unknown. Other DNA sequences in the sample encode the same CDR3. This entry comes from a study of shared clonotypes between healthy human individuals. Running of the assay took place at deep level. The protocol was immunoSEQ multiplex PCR, while the TCRdb copy is restricted to in-frame clones and leaves out a portion. Here the sample spans about 1.1 million clones, around 78% being singletons. Trimming removed 1 base from V and 8 bases from J, with 14 bases in between. The CDR3 has 15 amino acids. Germline CDR1 SEHNR, CDR2 FQNEAQ (reference sequence). Study-wide results and caveats: In general, naive subsets displayed greater estimated richness than memory subsets did.

This clonotype was sampled from a man between 18 and 29 years old in good health. Some clones in this sample may be carry-over from other donors' samples. This chain connects TRBV7-9 to TRBJ1-4, with a possible D match to TRBD1 (6 bases). The sequencing sample was made of memory CD4+ T cells from PBMCs. As for subset: CD45RA-negative fraction. Written as DNA, the CDR3 is TGTGCCAGCAGCTTAGAAGCAGGGGTTGGGGAAAAACTGTTTTTT. Amino acid sequence: CASSLEAGVGEKLFF.